This TCR beta chain was documented in a study of T cell responses to AZD1222 COVID-19 vaccine. Study-wide background: Second doses were pooled across both intervals (about 4 or about 12 weeks).

Germline CDR1 and CDR2: SQVTM and ANQGSEA. This CDR3 has 11 residues. Trimming took off 4 bases at V and 2 bases at J, with 5 bases between the two ends. Study findings and constraints: Once two AZD1222 doses were given, Spike-specific TCR breadth and depth went up. Only six or seven AZD1222 recipients tested seropositive at baseline.

This table comes from immunoSEQ multiplex PCR, and its TCRdb copy is limited to in-frame clones, with some not included. The table records roughly 120,000 clones, around nine tenths of them present only once. Comments on this clone: The antigen is not known.

The specimen comprised peripheral blood, sampled on day 0 of AZD1222 vaccination. The V call is TRBV29-1, the J call TRBJ1-1; D uncertain. This clonotype was obtained from an adult in good health. The CDR3 sequence: CSVVGNTEAFF. DNA for the CDR3: TGCAGCGTTGTGGGAAACACTGAAGCTTTCTTT.